The source of this T cell receptor beta chain is a study of breast tumors, draining lymph nodes, adjacent tissues. The CDR3 consists of 15 residues. Axillary draining lymph nodes of breast cancer patients supplied the node samples. TCRdb re-called the multiplex PCR reads through MiXCR, storing one row per CDR3 protein. The sample consists of about 270,000 distinct CDR3 sequences, 30% of them appearing once. Comments on this clonotype: A read error may account for a junction end that differs from germline.

V usage is TRBV12-3 or TRBV12-4 and J usage is TRBJ2-6; D uncertain. Sequences were obtained from axillary lymph node tissue. The sequence was collected from a female donor with breast cancer. Some clones in this sample may be carry-over from other donors' samples. The CDR3 reads CASRPTNSEANVLTF. DNA for the CDR3: TGTGCCAGCAGACCGACCAACTCTGAGGCCAACGTCCTGACCTTC.